The rows below give T cell receptor beta chains drawn from one sample of a study of control samples from healthy donors and cancer patients. The data were produced by immunoSEQ multiplex PCR, yet TCRdb's version contains in-frame clones alone and is incomplete. Among around 76,000 clones listed, 90% to 95% were seen once. The sample was blood. These receptors were obtained from a woman in her forties in good health. The CDR3 runs from the conserved cysteine through the conserved F or W. A D gene is named only where the DNA matches it firmly. Rows may omit the clone size; those that give it use once, few, many or a size class.

CDR3 protein	CDR3 DNA	clone size	D gene	V gene	J gene
CASSLKPNSEAFF	TGTGCCAGCAGCTTAAAGCCGAACTCTGAAGCTTTCTTT	-	-	TRBV7-2	TRBJ1-1
CASSLGQGLTEAFF	TGTGCCAGCTCATTAGGGCAGGGGTTGACTGAAGCTTTCTTT	-	-	TRBV27	TRBJ1-1
CASSLTALGNTIYF	TGTGCCAGCAGCTTAACGGCCTTAGGAAACACCATATATTTT	-	-	TRBV11-2	TRBJ1-3
CASSKQGNTEAFF	TGTGCCAGCAGTAAACAGGGCAACACTGAAGCTTTCTTT	-	-	TRBV12-3/TRBV12-4	TRBJ1-1
CATSDFTDNEQFF	TGTGCCACCAGTGATTTTACAGACAATGAGCAGTTCTTC	-	-	TRBV24-1	TRBJ2-1
CASSLRDNRATNEKLFF	TGCGCCAGCAGCCTCCGGGACAACCGCGCAACTAATGAAAAACTGTTTTTT	once	-	TRBV4-1	TRBJ1-4
CASSLASGPNTDTQYF	TGCGCCAGCAGCTTGGCCTCGGGGCCTAACACAGATACGCAGTATTTT	-	-	TRBV5-1	TRBJ2-3
CASSLQGTTNYGYTF	TGTGCCAGCAGCCTACAGGGGACGACAAACTATGGCTACACCTTC	-	TRBD1	TRBV9	TRBJ1-2
CASSPIPGTFNYGYTF	TGTGCCAGCAGCCCTATCCCCGGGACATTTAACTATGGCTACACCTTC	-	-	TRBV5-5	TRBJ1-2
CASSGGITSNTEAFF	TGTGCCAGCAGCGGAGGAATCACTTCGAACACTGAAGCTTTCTTT	-	-	TRBV9	TRBJ1-1
CASSLGQGWTEAFF	TGTGCCAGCAGTCTCGGACAGGGATGGACTGAAGCTTTCTTT	-	TRBD1	TRBV6-5	TRBJ1-1
CASSEVDPAIDTQYF	TGCGCCAGCAGTGAGGTCGATCCTGCGATAGATACGCAGTATTTT	-	-	TRBV10-1	TRBJ2-3
CASSLFAGTELNYGYTF	TGTGCCAGCAGCCTCTTTGCCGGGACAGAGCTAAACTATGGCTACACCTTC	once	TRBD1	TRBV7-2	TRBJ1-2
CASSQGFRETQYF	TGTGCCAGCAGCCAGGGGTTCCGGGAGACCCAGTACTTC	-	-	TRBV11-3	TRBJ2-5
CASSYGGRGEKLFF	TGTGCCAGCAGTTATGGGGGAAGGGGTGAAAAACTGTTTTTT	-	-	TRBV6-5	TRBJ1-4
CAWSWDTPYYGYTF	TGTGCCTGGAGTTGGGACACGCCCTACTATGGCTACACCTTC	-	-	TRBV30	TRBJ1-2
CAISESTGFYQPQHF	TGTGCCATCAGTGAGTCGACAGGGTTCTATCAGCCCCAGCATTTT	-	TRBD1	TRBV10-3	TRBJ1-5
CASSQVLIRTGSSYNEQFF	TGTGCCAGCAGCCAAGTCCTTATTCGGACAGGTAGCTCCTACAATGAGCAGTTCTTC	-	TRBD1	TRBV4-2	TRBJ2-1
CASSPRGAAYGYTF	TGTGCCAGCAGCCCCCGCGGAGCCGCCTATGGCTACACCTTC	-	-	TRBV7-6	TRBJ1-2
CASSFRDRVHEQYF	TGTGCCAGCAGCTTTAGGGACAGGGTCCACGAGCAGTACTTC	few	TRBD1	TRBV7-9	TRBJ2-7
CASSQDDGGKAFEQFF	TGTGCCAGCAGCCAAGACGATGGGGGAAAGGCGTTTGAGCAGTTCTTC	-	-	TRBV4-2	TRBJ2-1
CASKLPEPGDEQFF	TGTGCCAGCAAGCTCCCAGAACCGGGAGATGAGCAGTTCTTC	-	-	TRBV2	TRBJ2-1
CASSQQTVASSYNEQFF	TGTGCCAGCAGCCAACAAACGGTGGCGAGCTCCTACAATGAGCAGTTCTTC	-	-	TRBV3-1/TRBV3-2	TRBJ2-1
CASSSSTGVSYNEQFF	TGTGCCAGCAGCTCGTCGACAGGGGTCTCCTACAATGAGCAGTTCTTC	once	TRBD1	TRBV7-2	TRBJ2-1
CASSIPDGSQIYEQYF	TGTGCCAGCAGCATTCCAGACGGGAGCCAGATCTACGAGCAGTACTTC	-	-	TRBV7-9	TRBJ2-7
CASSVGPRLAGERETQYF	TGTGCCAGCAGCGTAGGCCCGAGACTAGCGGGAGAGAGGGAGACCCAGTACTTC	-	TRBD2	TRBV9	TRBJ2-5
CASSFRQGPRPLHF	TGTGCCAGCAGCTTCCGACAGGGCCCAAGACCCCTCCACTTT	-	TRBD1	TRBV7-8	TRBJ1-6
CASSSSLASIHEQYF	TGTGCCAGCAGTTCCTCCCTAGCTAGCATCCACGAGCAGTACTTC	-	-	TRBV27	TRBJ2-7
CASSLWGEQYF	TGTGCCAGCAGCTTGTGGGGGGAGCAGTACTTC	-	-	TRBV11-2	TRBJ2-7
CASSGSRDRSYNSPLHF	TGTGCCAGCAGTGGGTCCCGGGACAGATCCTATAATTCACCCCTCCACTTT	once	TRBD1	TRBV6-1	TRBJ1-6
CASSDDLSGSPYNEQFF	TGCGCCAGCAGCGACGACCTTAGCGGATCCCCCTACAATGAGCAGTTCTTC	-	-	TRBV5-1	TRBJ2-1
CASSARGDGELFF	TGTGCCAGCAGCGCCAGGGGGGACGGGGAGCTGTTTTTT	-	-	TRBV2	TRBJ2-2
CASSHLSAQGQTQYF	TGTGCCAGCAGCCACCTCTCAGCGCAGGGGCAGACCCAGTACTTC	-	-	TRBV7-9	TRBJ2-5
CAISPGIVNTEAFF	TGTGCCATCAGCCCGGGGATTGTGAACACTGAAGCTTTCTTT	-	-	TRBV10-3	TRBJ1-1
CASNRDQYTGELFF	TGTGCCAGTAATCGGGACCAATACACCGGGGAGCTGTTTTTT	-	-	TRBV19	TRBJ2-2
CASSSLWGETQYF	TGTGCCAGCAGTAGCCTCTGGGGAGAGACCCAGTACTTC	once	-	TRBV6-5	TRBJ2-5
CASGRAKENYGYTF	TGTGCCAGCGGAAGGGCTAAGGAAAACTATGGCTACACCTTC	-	-	TRBV6-5	TRBJ1-2
CASNLQGGMNTEAFF	TGTGCCAGCAACCTACAGGGAGGCATGAACACTGAAGCTTTCTTT	once	-	TRBV6-5	TRBJ1-1
CASSIGTAANQPQHF	TGTGCCAGTAGTATTGGGACAGCGGCGAATCAGCCCCAGCATTTT	-	TRBD1	TRBV19	TRBJ1-5
CASRWREGAKNTEAFF	TGTGCCAGCAGGTGGAGAGAGGGGGCAAAGAACACTGAAGCTTTCTTT	-	TRBD1	TRBV7-2	TRBJ1-1
CATSRDTRGRTQYF	TGTGCCACCAGCAGAGATACGAGGGGCAGGACCCAGTACTTC	-	-	TRBV15	TRBJ2-5
CASRSDTQETQYF	TGTGCCAGTAGATCGGACACCCAAGAGACCCAGTACTTC	-	-	TRBV19	TRBJ2-5
CATSRGDRGNQPQHF	TGTGCCACCAGCAGAGGAGACAGGGGCAATCAGCCCCAGCATTTT	-	TRBD1	TRBV15	TRBJ1-5
CASGVHSNQPQHF	TGTGCCAGCGGGGTTCATAGCAATCAGCCCCAGCATTTT	-	-	TRBV6-5	TRBJ1-5
CVSSLNRVSTEAFF	TGTGTCAGCAGCCTGAACAGGGTCAGCACTGAAGCTTTCTTT	-	-	TRBV6-5	TRBJ1-1
CASSQDQVDSYYGYTF	TGTGCCAGCAGCCAAGATCAGGTCGACAGTTACTATGGCTACACCTTC	-	-	TRBV4-2	TRBJ1-2